This T cell receptor beta chain originates from a study of T cell changes during pregnancy in multiple sclerosis. Profiled with immunoSEQ multiplex PCR; TCRdb holds only in-frame clones, not every one. The sample holds roughly 49,000 clones; 93% are singletons and the top ten take roughly 4%. The ends were cut back, 0 bases at V and 2 bases at J, with 5 bases in the middle. Germline CDR1 and CDR2: SSHAT and FNYEAQ (reference sequence). The CDR3 consists of 14 residues. The receptor was derived from a female donor with multiple sclerosis, enrolled in a pregnancy study. The V call is TRBV7-7, the J call TRBJ2-1, with no clear D. This sample comprised CD8+ T cells from peripheral blood mononuclear cells, obtained after pregnancy. In nucleotides, the CDR3 is TGTGCCAGCAGCTTAGCTGGAGCCTACAATGAGCAGTTCTTC. Amino acid sequence: CASSLAGAYNEQFF. The full variable domain, its missing parts supplied by reference TRBV7-7 and TRBJ2-1, is GAGVSQSPRYKVTKRGQDVTLRCDPISSHATLYWYQQALGQGPEFLTYFNYEAQPDKSGLPSDRFSAERPEGSISTLTIQRTEQRDSAMYRCASSLAGAYNEQFFGPGTRLTVL.